This T cell receptor beta chain emerged from a study of breast tumors, draining lymph nodes, adjacent tissues (dated by TCRdb to the mid-2010s). The study in broad terms: TCR beta repertoires were compared across tumor, adjacent nontumor tissue and axillary lymph nodes obtained from breast cancer patients. The study aimed to assess the relationships and possible T-cell exchange between tumor, surrounding tissue and draining lymph node repertoires in human breast cancer. Broader findings and caveats from the paper: The data were judged consistent with most tumor T cells deriving from the lymph node and then expanding within tumor tissue. Tumors showed preferential V and J gene usage, and their T-cell repertoire diversity fell below that of lymph nodes yet above that of nontumor tissue. In luminal-like breast cancer, tumor and nontumor tissue repertoires resembled each other significantly more than in basal-like breast cancer. The conclusion that tumor T cells originate in lymph nodes was presented as consistent with a hypothesis rather than as directly demonstrated.

TCRdb lists the instrument as Illumina HiSeq 2000. Multiplex PCR amplification was used to build the TCR beta chain libraries. The amplified TCR beta chain products were analyzed by high-throughput sequencing. TCRdb handled the public reads itself, with Q25 trimming in fastp and clone calling in MiXCR, and kept productive beta chains. Entries are consolidated by CDR3 protein sequence, retaining the most common genes and DNA. The sample yields approximately 9,000 distinct CDR3 sequences; 40% to 55% were counted once. Of the sample, less than 15% is held by the ten largest clones. Concerning this clonotype: The target of this receptor is not known. The record has no base qualities; no much larger clone is one base away.

Adjacent samples consisted of nontumor breast tissue surrounding the tumor. The sequenced sample consisted of tumor-adjacent breast tissue. The receptor's source is a female donor with breast cancer. Some clones in this sample may be carry-over from other donors' samples.

CDR3 loop: CASSDGLAGASGELFF. Here is the DNA: TGTGCCAGCAGTGACGGACTAGCGGGAGCATCCGGGGAGCTGTTTTTT. The rearranged segments are TRBV2 and TRBJ2-2; the central 13 bases match TRBD2. The CDR3 spans 16 residues, from the cysteine through the phenylalanine. Only CDR3 DNA is held: 48 bases, read in frame from base 1. V trim: 3 bases; J trim: 6 bases; unmatched bases: 4. Looking up the germline V gene yields CDR1 SNHLY and CDR2 FYNNEI.